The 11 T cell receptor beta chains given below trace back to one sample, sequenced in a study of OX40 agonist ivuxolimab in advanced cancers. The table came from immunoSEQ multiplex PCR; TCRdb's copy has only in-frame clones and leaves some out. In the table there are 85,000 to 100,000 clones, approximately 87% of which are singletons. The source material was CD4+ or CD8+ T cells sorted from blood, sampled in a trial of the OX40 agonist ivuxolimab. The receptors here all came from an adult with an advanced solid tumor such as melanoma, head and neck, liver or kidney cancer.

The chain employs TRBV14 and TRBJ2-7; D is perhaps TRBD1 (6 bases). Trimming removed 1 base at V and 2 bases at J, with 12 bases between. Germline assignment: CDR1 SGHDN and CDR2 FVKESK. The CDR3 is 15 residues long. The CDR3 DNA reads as TGTGCCAGCAGCCAAGGACAGGCGCACCCCTACGAGCAGTACGTC. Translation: CASSQGQAHPYEQYV.

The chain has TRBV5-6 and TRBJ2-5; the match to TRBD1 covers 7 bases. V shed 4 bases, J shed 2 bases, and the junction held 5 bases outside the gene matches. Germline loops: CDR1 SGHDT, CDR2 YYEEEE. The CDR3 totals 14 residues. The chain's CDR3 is CASSPTTGQETQYF. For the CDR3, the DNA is TGTGCCAGCAGCCCTACGACAGGGCAAGAGACCCAGTACTTC. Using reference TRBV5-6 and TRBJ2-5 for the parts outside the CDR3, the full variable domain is DAGVTQSPTHLIKTRGQQVTLRCSPKSGHDTVSWYQQALGQGPQFIFQYYEEEERQRGNFPDRFSGHQFPNYSSELNVNALLLGDSALYLCASSPTTGQETQYFGPGTRLLVL.

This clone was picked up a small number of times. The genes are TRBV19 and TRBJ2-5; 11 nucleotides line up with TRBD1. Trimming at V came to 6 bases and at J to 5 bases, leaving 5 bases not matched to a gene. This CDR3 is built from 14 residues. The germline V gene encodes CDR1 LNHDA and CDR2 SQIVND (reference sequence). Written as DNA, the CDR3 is TGTGCCAGTAGCAGGACAGGGGGCAGGGAGACCCAGTACTTC. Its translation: CASSRTGGRETQYF.

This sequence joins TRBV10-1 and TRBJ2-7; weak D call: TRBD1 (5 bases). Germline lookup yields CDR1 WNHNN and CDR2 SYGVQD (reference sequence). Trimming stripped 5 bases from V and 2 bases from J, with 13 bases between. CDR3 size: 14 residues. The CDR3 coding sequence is TGCGCCAGCAGTCCTAGACAGCTTACCTACGAGCAGTACTTC. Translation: CASSPRQLTYEQYF.

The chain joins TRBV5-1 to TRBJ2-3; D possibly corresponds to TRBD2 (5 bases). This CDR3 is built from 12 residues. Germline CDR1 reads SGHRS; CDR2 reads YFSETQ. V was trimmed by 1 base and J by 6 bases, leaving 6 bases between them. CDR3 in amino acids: CASSLRGDTQYF. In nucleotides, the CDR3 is TGCGCCAGCAGCTTGAGAGGGGATACGCAGTATTTT.

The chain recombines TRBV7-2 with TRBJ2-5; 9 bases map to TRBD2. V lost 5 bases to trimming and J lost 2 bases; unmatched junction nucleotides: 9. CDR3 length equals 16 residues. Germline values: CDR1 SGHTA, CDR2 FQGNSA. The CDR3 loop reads CASSRRGLAGQETQYF. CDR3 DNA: TGTGCCAGCAGCCGGAGGGGTCTAGCGGGACAAGAGACCCAGTACTTC.

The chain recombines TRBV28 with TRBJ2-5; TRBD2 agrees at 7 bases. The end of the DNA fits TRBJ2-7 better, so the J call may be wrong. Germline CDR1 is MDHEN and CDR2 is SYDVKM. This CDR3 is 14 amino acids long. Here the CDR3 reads CASSLLGRVHEQYF. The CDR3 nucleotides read TGTGCCAGCAGTTTATTGGGGAGGGTTCACGAGCAGTACTTC.

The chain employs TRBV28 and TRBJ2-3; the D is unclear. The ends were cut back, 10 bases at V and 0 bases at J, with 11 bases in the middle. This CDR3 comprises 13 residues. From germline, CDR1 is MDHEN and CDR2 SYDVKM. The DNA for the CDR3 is TGTGCCACCCGAATGACTAGCACAGATACGCAGTATTTT. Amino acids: CATRMTSTDTQYF. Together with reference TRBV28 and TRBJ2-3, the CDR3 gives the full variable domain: DVKVTQSSRYLVKRTGEKVFLECVQDMDHENMFWYRQDPGLGLRLIYFSYDVKMKEKGDIPEGYSVSREKKERFSLILESASTNQTSMYLCATRMTSTDTQYFGPGTRLTVL.

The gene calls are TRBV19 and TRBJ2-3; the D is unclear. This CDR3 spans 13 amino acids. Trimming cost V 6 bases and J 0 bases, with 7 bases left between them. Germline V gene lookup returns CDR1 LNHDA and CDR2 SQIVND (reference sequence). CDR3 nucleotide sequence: TGTGCCAGTAGCGGATCTAGCACAGATACGCAGTATTTT. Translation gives CASSGSSTDTQYF.

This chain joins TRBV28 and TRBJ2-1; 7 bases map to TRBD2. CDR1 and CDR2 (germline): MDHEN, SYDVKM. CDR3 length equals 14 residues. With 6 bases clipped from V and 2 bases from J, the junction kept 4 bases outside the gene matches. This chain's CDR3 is CASRLTSAYNEQFF. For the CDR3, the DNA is TGTGCCAGCAGGCTTACTAGCGCCTACAATGAGCAGTTCTTC.

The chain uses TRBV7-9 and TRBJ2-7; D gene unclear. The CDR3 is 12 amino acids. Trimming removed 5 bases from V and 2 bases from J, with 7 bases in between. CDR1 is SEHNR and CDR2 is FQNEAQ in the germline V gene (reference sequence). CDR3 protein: CASSPDTYEQYF. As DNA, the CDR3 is TGTGCCAGCAGCCCCGACACCTACGAGCAGTACTTC.